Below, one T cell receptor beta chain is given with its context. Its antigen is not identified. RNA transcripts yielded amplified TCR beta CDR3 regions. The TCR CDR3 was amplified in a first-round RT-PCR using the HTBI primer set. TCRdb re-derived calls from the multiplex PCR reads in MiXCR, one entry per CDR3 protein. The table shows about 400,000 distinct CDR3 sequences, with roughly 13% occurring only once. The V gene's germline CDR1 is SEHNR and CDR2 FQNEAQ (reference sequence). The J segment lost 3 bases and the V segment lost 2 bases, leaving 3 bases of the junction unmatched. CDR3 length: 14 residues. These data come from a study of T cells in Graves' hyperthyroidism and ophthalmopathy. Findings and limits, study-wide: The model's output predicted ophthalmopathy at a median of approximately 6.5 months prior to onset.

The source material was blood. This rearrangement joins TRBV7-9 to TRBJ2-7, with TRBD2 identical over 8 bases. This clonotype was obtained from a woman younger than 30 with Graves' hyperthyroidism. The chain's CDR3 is CASSLNTSGYEQYF. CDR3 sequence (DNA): TGTGCCAGCAGCTTAAATACTAGCGGCTACGAGCAGTACTTC.